The 4 T cell receptor beta chains reported below all come from one sample, sequenced in a study of cytomegalovirus exposure and HLA in healthy donors. Both 60 Vbeta primers and 13 Jbeta primers went into the PCR. The protocol was immunoSEQ multiplex PCR, while the TCRdb copy is restricted to in-frame clones and leaves out a portion. This table has fewer than 250,000 clones, about 80% appearing once. The sequencing input was PBMCs. The receptors stem from a male donor in good health and CMV-seronegative.

The V and J genes are TRBV27 and TRBJ2-7, with a possible D match to TRBD1 (6 bases). Trimming left V 5 bases short and J 3 bases short, with 14 bases between. Germline-derived CDR1 and CDR2 are MNHEY and SMNVEV (reference sequence). This CDR3 has 14 residues. The CDR3 DNA sequence: TGTGCCAGCAGTCCTAACAGGGAATTCTACGAGCAGTACTTC. Protein sequence: CASSPNREFYEQYF.

In this sample, this clone turned up a few times. V and J are TRBV7-3 and TRBJ1-1; weak D call: TRBD1 (5 bases). The CDR3 length is 16 residues. Germline-derived CDR1 and CDR2 are SGHTA and FQGTGA. Trimming took off 1 base at V and 5 bases at J, with 17 bases between the two ends. The CDR3 is CASSLRGGVPWTEAFF. The CDR3 nucleotides are TGTGCCAGCAGCTTAAGGGGGGGTGTACCTTGGACTGAAGCTTTCTTT.

The chain joins TRBV6-5 to TRBJ2-7, with TRBD1 matching 8 bases. The CDR3 runs 15 residues. V shed 2 bases, J shed 5 bases, and the junction held 8 bases outside the gene matches. The germline V gene has CDR1 MNHEY and CDR2 SVGAGI. CDR3 region: CASSYRPGGRDEQYF. The CDR3 bases are TGTGCCAGCAGTTACCGCCCAGGGGGCAGGGACGAGCAGTACTTC.

The rearrangement uses TRBV6-5 and TRBJ2-7; D perhaps matches TRBD2 (6 bases). Trimming stripped 2 bases from V and 3 bases from J, with 17 bases between. The CDR3 extends over 16 amino acids. Germline V CDR1 and CDR2: MNHEY, SVGAGI. The CDR3 DNA reads TGTGCCAGCAGTTACGCGGGGCAGGGTCAAGGCTACGAGCAGTACTTC. Amino acids: CASSYAGQGQGYEQYF.